The rows below give T cell receptor beta chains drawn from one sample of a study of blood T cell repertoires in COVID-19. TCRdb keeps only in-frame clones here, not all; method: immunoSEQ multiplex PCR. Found here are approximately 31,000 clones, roughly nine tenths of them singletons; the top ten hold about 13%. What was sequenced was peripheral blood. These TCRs come from a human donor in a cohort sampled during active COVID-19. The CDR3 runs from the conserved cysteine through the conserved F or W. A D gene is named only where the DNA matches it firmly. A clone size is listed for some rows: how often the clone was seen (once, few, many), or a class if it is expanded.

v_gene: TRBV7-8; d_gene: .; j_gene: TRBJ1-2; abundance: .; CDR3aa: CASSLETGWNGYTF; CDR3nt: TGTGCCAGCAGCTTAGAAACAGGGTGGAATGGCTACACCTTC
v_gene: TRBV5-6; d_gene: .; j_gene: TRBJ2-7; abundance: .; CDR3aa: CASNRNSYEQYF; CDR3nt: TGTGCCAGCAACAGGAACTCCTACGAGCAGTACTTC
v_gene: TRBV7-2; d_gene: TRBD1; j_gene: TRBJ1-1; abundance: once; CDR3aa: CASSAGTGGRLMNTEAFF; CDR3nt: TGTGCCAGCAGCGCAGGGACAGGGGGCAGGTTAATGAACACTGAAGCTTTCTTT
v_gene: TRBV4-1; d_gene: TRBD2; j_gene: TRBJ2-1; abundance: .; CDR3aa: CASSPFPGLAGGPSSNEQFF; CDR3nt: TGCGCCAGCAGCCCCTTCCCGGGACTAGCGGGAGGGCCATCGAGCAATGAGCAGTTCTTC
v_gene: TRBV5-8; d_gene: TRBD2; j_gene: TRBJ2-2; abundance: .; CDR3aa: CASSRIGRTSGNTGELFF; CDR3nt: TGTGCCAGCAGCCGTATTGGTCGAACTAGCGGGAACACCGGGGAGCTGTTTTTT
v_gene: TRBV2; d_gene: TRBD1; j_gene: TRBJ2-3; abundance: .; CDR3aa: CASKSRDREDTQYF; CDR3nt: TGTGCCAGCAAGAGTCGGGACAGGGAAGATACGCAGTATTTT
v_gene: TRBV18; d_gene: TRBD2; j_gene: TRBJ2-3; abundance: once; CDR3aa: CASSPRTSGRTDTQYF; CDR3nt: TGTGCCAGCTCACCACGGACTAGCGGGAGAACAGATACGCAGTATTTT
v_gene: TRBV11-3; d_gene: TRBD1; j_gene: TRBJ2-1; abundance: .; CDR3aa: CASSLGQGVNNEQFF; CDR3nt: TGTGCCAGCAGCTTAGGACAGGGAGTGAACAATGAGCAGTTCTTC
v_gene: TRBV4-3; d_gene: TRBD1; j_gene: TRBJ2-7; abundance: once; CDR3aa: CASSQDRGPYEQYF; CDR3nt: TGCGCCAGCAGCCAGGACAGGGGGCCCTACGAGCAGTACTTC
v_gene: TRBV7-2; d_gene: TRBD2; j_gene: TRBJ2-7; abundance: .; CDR3aa: CASSPGSGPYYEQYF; CDR3nt: TGTGCCAGCAGTCCCGGTAGCGGGCCGTACTACGAGCAGTACTTC
v_gene: TRBV5-1; d_gene: TRBD2; j_gene: TRBJ2-1; abundance: .; CDR3aa: CASSKQSGTSLYNEQFF; CDR3nt: TGCGCCAGCAGCAAACAATCCGGGACTAGCCTTTACAATGAGCAGTTCTTC
v_gene: TRBV27; d_gene: .; j_gene: TRBJ1-1; abundance: .; CDR3aa: CASRPGDGTAFF; CDR3nt: TGTGCCAGCAGGCCCGGGGATGGGACTGCTTTCTTT
v_gene: TRBV5-5; d_gene: TRBD1; j_gene: TRBJ1-4; abundance: .; CDR3aa: CASSLGDGDRKLFF; CDR3nt: TGTGCCAGCAGCCTTGGGGACGGGGACAGAAAACTGTTTTTT
v_gene: TRBV19; d_gene: .; j_gene: TRBJ1-6; abundance: .; CDR3aa: CASSILKGGNSPLHF; CDR3nt: TGTGCCAGTAGTATACTAAAAGGAGGGAATTCACCCCTCCACTTT
v_gene: TRBV30; d_gene: TRBD2; j_gene: TRBJ2-1; abundance: .; CDR3aa: CAWRGDYVDEQFF; CDR3nt: TGTGCCTGGAGGGGGGACTATGTAGATGAGCAGTTCTTC